This record concerns one T cell receptor (beta chain) sequence. V was pared by 6 bases and J by 7 bases, with 5 bases of the junction left unmatched. Germline lookup yields CDR1 LNHDA and CDR2 SQIVND (reference sequence). This CDR3 contains 12 residues. In the PCR, 60 Vbeta and 13 Jbeta primers were used. Here immunoSEQ multiplex PCR was the method, and the copy in TCRdb shows in-frame clones only, minus some. Altogether some 110,000 clones are present, around 85% being singletons, with the ten largest covering 6.5% to 7%. The entry originates in a study of cytomegalovirus exposure and HLA in healthy donors.

The genes are TRBV19 and TRBJ1-1; TRBD1 matches 7 bases. The sequenced sample consisted of PBMCs. The source of this sequence is a man younger than 45 in good health and CMV-seropositive. CDR3 DNA sequence: TGTGCCAGTAGGCTACAGGGGCTTGAAGCTTTCTTT. Amino acid sequence: CASRLQGLEAFF.